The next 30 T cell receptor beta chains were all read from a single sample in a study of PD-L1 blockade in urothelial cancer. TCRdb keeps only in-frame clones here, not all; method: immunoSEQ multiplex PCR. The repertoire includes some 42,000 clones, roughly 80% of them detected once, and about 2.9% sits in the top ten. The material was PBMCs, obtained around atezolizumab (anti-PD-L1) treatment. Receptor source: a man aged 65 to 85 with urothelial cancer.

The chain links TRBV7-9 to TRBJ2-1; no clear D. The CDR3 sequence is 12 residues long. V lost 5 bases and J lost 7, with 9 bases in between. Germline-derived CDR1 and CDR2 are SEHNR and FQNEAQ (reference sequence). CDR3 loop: CASSLEQNEQFF. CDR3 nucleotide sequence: TGTGCCAGCAGCCTAGAACAAAATGAGCAGTTCTTC.

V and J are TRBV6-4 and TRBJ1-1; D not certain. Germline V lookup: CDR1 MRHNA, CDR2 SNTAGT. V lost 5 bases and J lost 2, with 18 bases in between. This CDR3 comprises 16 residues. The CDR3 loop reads CASSYAPSSLNTEAFF. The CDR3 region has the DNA TGTGCCAGCAGTTACGCTCCGTCGAGTCTAAACACTGAAGCTTTCTTT.

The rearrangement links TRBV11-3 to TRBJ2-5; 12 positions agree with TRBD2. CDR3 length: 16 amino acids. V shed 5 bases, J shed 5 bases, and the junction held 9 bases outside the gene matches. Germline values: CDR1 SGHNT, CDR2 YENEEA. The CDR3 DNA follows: TGTGCCAGCAGCATCCTAGCGGGAGGGCCGTTGGAGACCCAGTACTTC. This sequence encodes CASSILAGGPLETQYF.

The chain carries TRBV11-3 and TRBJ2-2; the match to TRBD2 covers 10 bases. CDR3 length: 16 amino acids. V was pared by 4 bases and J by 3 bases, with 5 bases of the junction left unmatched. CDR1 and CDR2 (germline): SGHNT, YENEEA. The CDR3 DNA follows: TGTGCCAGCAGCTCCCTAGCGGGAGATTACACCGGGGAGCTGTTTTTT. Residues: CASSSLAGDYTGELFF.

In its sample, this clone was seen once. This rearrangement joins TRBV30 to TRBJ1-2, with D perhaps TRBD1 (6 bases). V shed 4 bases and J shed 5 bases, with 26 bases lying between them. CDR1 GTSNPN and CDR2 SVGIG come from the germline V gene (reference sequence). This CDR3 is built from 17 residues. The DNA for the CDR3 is TGTGCCTGGACCCCGCTACGGGGGGCCGTAGGAGATTATGGCTACACCTTC. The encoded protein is CAWTPLRGAVGDYGYTF.

CDR3 protein: CASSHGQGWEYEQYF. The CDR3 coding sequence is TGTGCCAGCAGTCACGGACAGGGTTGGGAGTACGAGCAGTACTTC. The genes are TRBV6-5 and TRBJ2-7; the match to TRBD1 covers 8 bases. The length of the CDR3 is 15 residues. CDR1 and CDR2 (germline): MNHEY, SVGAGI. V shed 5 bases and J 4 bases; nucleotides not matched to a gene: 10.

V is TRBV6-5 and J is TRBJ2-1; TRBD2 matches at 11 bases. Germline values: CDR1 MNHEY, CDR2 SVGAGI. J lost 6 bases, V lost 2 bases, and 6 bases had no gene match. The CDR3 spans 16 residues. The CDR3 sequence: CASSYLIAGGINEQFF. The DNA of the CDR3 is TGTGCCAGCAGTTACCTTATAGCGGGAGGGATCAATGAGCAGTTCTTC.

CDR3 region: CASSLGEGGPSDTQYF. DNA for the CDR3: TGTGCCAGCAGCTTAGGGGAGGGAGGGCCATCAGATACGCAGTATTTT. This sequence joins TRBV7-3 and TRBJ2-3, with 7 bases identical to TRBD2. The CDR3 contains 16 residues. Losses at the gene ends were 2 bases for V and 4 bases for J; bases not matched to a gene: 9. CDR1 is SGHTA and CDR2 is FQGTGA in the germline V gene.

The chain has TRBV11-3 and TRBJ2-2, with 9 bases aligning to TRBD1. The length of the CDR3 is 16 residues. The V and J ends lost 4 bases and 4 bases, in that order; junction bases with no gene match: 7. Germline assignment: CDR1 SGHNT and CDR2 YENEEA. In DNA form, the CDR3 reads TGTGCCAGCAGCTCGGGACAGGGCCGAGGCACCGGGGAGCTGTTTTTT. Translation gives CASSSGQGRGTGELFF.

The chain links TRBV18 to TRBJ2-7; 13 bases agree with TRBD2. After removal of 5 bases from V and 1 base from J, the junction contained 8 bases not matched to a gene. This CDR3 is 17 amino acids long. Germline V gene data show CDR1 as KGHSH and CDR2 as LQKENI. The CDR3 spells CASSEFWTSGSSYEQYF. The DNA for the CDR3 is TGTGCCAGCTCAGAATTTTGGACTAGCGGGAGTTCCTACGAGCAGTACTTC.

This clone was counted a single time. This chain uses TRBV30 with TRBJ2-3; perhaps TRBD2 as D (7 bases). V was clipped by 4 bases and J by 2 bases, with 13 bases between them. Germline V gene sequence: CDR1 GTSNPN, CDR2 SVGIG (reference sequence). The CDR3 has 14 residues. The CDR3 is CAWKRGGLTDTQYF. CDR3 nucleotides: TGTGCCTGGAAAAGGGGGGGGCTCACAGATACGCAGTATTTT.

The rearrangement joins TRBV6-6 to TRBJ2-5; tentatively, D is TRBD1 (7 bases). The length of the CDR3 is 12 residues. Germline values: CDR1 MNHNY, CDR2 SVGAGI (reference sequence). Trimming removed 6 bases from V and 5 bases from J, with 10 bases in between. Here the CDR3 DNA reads TGTGCCAGCAGCCAGGGGGGCGAGACCCAGTACTTC. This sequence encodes CASSQGGETQYF.

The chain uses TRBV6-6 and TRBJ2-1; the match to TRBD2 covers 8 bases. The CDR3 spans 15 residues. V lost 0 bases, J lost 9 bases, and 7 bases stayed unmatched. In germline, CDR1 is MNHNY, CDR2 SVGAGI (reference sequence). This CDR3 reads CASSYSIGRGTEQFF. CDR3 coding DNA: TGTGCCAGCAGTTACTCGATCGGGAGGGGCACTGAGCAGTTCTTC.

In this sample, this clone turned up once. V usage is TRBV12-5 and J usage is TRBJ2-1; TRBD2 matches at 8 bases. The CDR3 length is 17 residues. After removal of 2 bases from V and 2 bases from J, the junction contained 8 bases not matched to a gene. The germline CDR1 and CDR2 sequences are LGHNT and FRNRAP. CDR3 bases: TGTGCTAGTGGTTTGCCCATAGCGGGATCCCCCTACAATGAGCAGTTCTTC. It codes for CASGLPIAGSPYNEQFF.

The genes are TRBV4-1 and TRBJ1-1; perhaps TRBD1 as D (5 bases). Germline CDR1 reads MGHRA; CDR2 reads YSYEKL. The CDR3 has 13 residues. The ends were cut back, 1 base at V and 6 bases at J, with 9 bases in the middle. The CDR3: CASSQAGFAEAFF. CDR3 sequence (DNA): TGCGCCAGCAGCCAAGCAGGGTTCGCTGAAGCTTTCTTT.

The CDR3 coding sequence is TGTGCCAGCAGTAAACAAGCCGGACTTAAAGAGACCCAGTACTTC. As protein: CASSKQAGLKETQYF. The chain links TRBV27 to TRBJ2-5; a possible D gene is TRBD2 (5 bases). Trimming left V 5 bases short and J 3 bases short, with 16 bases between. Germline values: CDR1 MNHEY, CDR2 SMNVEV (reference sequence). The CDR3 consists of 15 residues.

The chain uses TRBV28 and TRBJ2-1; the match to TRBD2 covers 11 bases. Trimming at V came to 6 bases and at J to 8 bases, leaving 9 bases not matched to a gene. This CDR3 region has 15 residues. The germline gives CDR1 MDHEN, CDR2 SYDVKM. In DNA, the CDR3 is TGTGCCAGCAGACCCACTAGCGGGAGCACCGATGAGCAGTTCTTC. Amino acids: CASRPTSGSTDEQFF.

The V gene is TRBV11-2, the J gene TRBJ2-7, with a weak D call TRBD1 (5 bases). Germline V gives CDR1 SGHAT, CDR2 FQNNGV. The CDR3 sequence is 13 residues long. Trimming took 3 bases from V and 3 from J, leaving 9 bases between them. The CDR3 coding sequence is TGTGCCAGCAGCTTCTCAGGGATCTACGAGCAGTACTTC. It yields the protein CASSFSGIYEQYF.

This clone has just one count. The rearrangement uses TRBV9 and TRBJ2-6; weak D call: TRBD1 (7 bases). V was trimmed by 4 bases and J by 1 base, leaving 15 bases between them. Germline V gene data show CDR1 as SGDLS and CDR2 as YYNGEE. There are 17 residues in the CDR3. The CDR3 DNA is TGTGCCAGCAGCAGAAGGGGGGACAGATCTGGGGCCAACGTCCTGACTTTC. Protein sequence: CASSRRGDRSGANVLTF.

Written as DNA, the CDR3 is TGTGCCAGCAGCTTAGGTCAGAACTATGGCTACACCTTC. Encoded protein: CASSLGQNYGYTF. This rearrangement joins TRBV7-9 to TRBJ1-2; D remains unclear. The CDR3 loop spans 13 amino acids. Trimming removed 1 base at V and 2 bases at J, with 5 bases between. Germline V lookup: CDR1 SEHNR, CDR2 FQNEAQ (reference sequence).

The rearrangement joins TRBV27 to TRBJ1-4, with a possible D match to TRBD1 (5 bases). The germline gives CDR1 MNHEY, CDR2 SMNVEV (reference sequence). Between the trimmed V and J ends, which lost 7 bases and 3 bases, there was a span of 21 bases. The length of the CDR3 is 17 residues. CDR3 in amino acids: CASTTIQASKANEKLFF. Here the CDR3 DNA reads TGTGCCAGCACCACTATACAGGCATCTAAAGCTAATGAAAAACTGTTTTTT. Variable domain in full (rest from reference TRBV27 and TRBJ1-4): EAQVTQNPRYLITVTGKKLTVTCSQNMNHEYMSWYRQDPGLGLRQIYYSMNVEVTDKGDVPEGYKVSRKEKRNFPLILESPSPNQTSLYFCASTTIQASKANEKLFFGSGTQLSVL.

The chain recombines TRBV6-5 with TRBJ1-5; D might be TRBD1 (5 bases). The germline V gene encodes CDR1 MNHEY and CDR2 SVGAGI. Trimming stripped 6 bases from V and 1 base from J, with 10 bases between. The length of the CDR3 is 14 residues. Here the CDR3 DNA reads TGTGCCAGCAGCCACGGGGGGAGCAATCAGCCCCAGCATTTT. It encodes CASSHGGSNQPQHF.

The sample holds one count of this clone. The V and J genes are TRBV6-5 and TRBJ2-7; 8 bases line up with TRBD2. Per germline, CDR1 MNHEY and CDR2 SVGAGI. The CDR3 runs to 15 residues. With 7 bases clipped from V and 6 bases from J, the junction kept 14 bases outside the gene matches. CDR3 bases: TGTGCCAGCATCCACAACGGTCCTAGCGGGCGCGAGCAGTACTTC. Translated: CASIHNGPSGREQYF.

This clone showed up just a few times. The CDR3 DNA reads as TGTGCCAGCAGTGAAGTAGCGGGAGGGCCGTCAGATACGCAGTATTTT. It is translated as CASSEVAGGPSDTQYF. The chain recombines TRBV6-1 with TRBJ2-3, with 11 bases lining up with TRBD2. This CDR3 has 16 amino acids. CDR1 MNHNS and CDR2 SASEGT come from the germline V gene. Trimming cost V 1 base and J 4 bases; bases outside gene matches: 4.

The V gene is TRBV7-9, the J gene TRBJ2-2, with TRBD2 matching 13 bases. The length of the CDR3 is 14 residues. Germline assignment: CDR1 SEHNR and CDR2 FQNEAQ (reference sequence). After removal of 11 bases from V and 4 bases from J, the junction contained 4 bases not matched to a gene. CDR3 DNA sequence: TGTGCCGGTGGACTAGCGGGAGTCACCGGGGAGCTGTTTTTT. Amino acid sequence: CAGGLAGVTGELFF.

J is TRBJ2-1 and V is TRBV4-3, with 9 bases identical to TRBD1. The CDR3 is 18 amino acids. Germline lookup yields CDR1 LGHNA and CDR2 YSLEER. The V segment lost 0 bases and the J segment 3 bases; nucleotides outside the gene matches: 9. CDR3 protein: CASSQEGGTGLGYNEQFF. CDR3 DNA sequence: TGCGCCAGCAGCCAAGAGGGGGGGACAGGGTTAGGCTACAATGAGCAGTTCTTC.

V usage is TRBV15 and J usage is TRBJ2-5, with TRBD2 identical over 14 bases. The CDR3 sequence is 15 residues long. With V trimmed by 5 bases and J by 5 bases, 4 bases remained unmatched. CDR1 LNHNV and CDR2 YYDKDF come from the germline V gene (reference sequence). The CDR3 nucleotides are TGTGCCACCAGCGGGGGACTAGCGGGAGAGGAGACCCAGTACTTC. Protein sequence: CATSGGLAGEETQYF. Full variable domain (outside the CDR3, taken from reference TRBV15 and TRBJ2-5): DAMVIQNPRYQVTQFGKPVTLSCSQTLNHNVMYWYQQKSSQAPKLLFHYYDKDFNNEADTPDNFQSRRPNTSFCFLDIRSPGLGDTAMYLCATSGGLAGEETQYFGPGTRLLVL.

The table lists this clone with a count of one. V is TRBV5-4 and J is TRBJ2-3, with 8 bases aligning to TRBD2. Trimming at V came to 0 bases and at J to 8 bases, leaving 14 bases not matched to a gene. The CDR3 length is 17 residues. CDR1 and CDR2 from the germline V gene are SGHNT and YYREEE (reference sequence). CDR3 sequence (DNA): TGTGCCAGCAGCTTGGACCCCAGCGGGAGTAGCCGGGTTACGCAGTATTTT. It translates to CASSLDPSGSSRVTQYF.

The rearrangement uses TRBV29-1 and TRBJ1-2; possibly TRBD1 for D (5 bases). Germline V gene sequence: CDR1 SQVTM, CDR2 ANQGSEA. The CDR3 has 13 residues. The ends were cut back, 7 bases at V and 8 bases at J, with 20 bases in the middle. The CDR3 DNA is TGCAGCGCACCTCGGCCCAGGGATGGGGGCTACACCTTC. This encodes CSAPRPRDGGYTF.

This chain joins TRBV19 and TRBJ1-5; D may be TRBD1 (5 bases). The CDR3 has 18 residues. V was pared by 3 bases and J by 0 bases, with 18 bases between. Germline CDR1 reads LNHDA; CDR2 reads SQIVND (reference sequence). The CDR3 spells CASSIDSSTLDSNQPQHF. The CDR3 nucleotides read TGTGCCAGTAGTATCGACAGTTCAACCCTCGATAGCAATCAGCCCCAGCATTTT.